The T cell receptor (beta chain) described here comes from a study of cytotoxic CD8 clonotypes in ibrutinib-treated CLL. The planned depth of sequencing spanned 1 in 200,000 to 1 in 1 million T cells. Here immunoSEQ multiplex PCR was the method, and the copy in TCRdb shows in-frame clones only, minus some. Altogether approximately 15,000 clones are present, around 64% being singletons, with the ten largest covering roughly 13%. Germline V lookup: CDR1 SGHVS, CDR2 FQNEAQ. This CDR3 spans 13 amino acids. V was cut by 1 base and J by 8 bases, with 9 bases left in between. V gene TRBV7-8 combines with J gene TRBJ2-1, with D possibly matching TRBD1 (5 bases). The sample was PBMCs, taken before ibrutinib treatment. The TCR originated in a human donor with chronic lymphocytic leukemia. This CDR3 is CASSLVRAHEQFF. CDR3 DNA: TGTGCCAGCAGCTTAGTCAGGGCCCATGAGCAGTTCTTC.